Presented here are 32 T cell receptor beta chains from one specimen sequenced in a study of blood T cell repertoires in COVID-19. Profiled with immunoSEQ multiplex PCR; TCRdb holds only in-frame clones, not every one. The repertoire consists of over 200,000 clones, with about 90% occurring once and the leading ten covering about 12%. Source material: peripheral blood. These receptors came from a woman aged 18-29 years who had recovered from COVID-19.

This sequence joins TRBV29-1 and TRBJ1-2; D may be TRBD1 (6 bases). V was trimmed by 7 bases and J by 0 bases, leaving 12 bases between them. CDR3 length: 13 amino acids. Germline V gene sequence: CDR1 SQVTM, CDR2 ANQGSEA. The CDR3 DNA reads as TGCAGCGCTAGGGACAACTCTAACTATGGCTACACCTTC. Its translation is CSARDNSNYGYTF.

V gene TRBV7-8 combines with J gene TRBJ1-1, with 7 nucleotides matching TRBD1. J was trimmed by 4 bases and V by 4 bases; bases with no gene match: 9. CDR1 SGHVS and CDR2 FQNEAQ come from the germline V gene. CDR3 size: 15 residues. For the CDR3, the DNA is TGTGCCAGCAGCTCCCGACAGGGCAATCCCACTGAAGCTTTCTTT. Its protein is CASSSRQGNPTEAFF.

The rearrangement links TRBV11-3 to TRBJ2-3; 8 nucleotides line up with TRBD2. From germline, CDR1 is SGHNT and CDR2 YENEEA. The V segment lost 4 bases and the J segment 4 bases; nucleotides outside the gene matches: 4. The length of the CDR3 is 14 residues. The CDR3 region is CASSSGRAPDTQYF. As DNA, the CDR3 is TGTGCCAGCAGCTCCGGGAGGGCCCCAGATACGCAGTATTTT.

The rearrangement uses TRBV19 and TRBJ2-2; 11 positions agree with TRBD2. Looked up from germline, CDR1 is LNHDA and CDR2 is SQIVND (reference sequence). This CDR3 is 18 amino acids long. The trim removed 6 bases at V and 7 bases at J, leaving 16 bases unmatched. DNA for the CDR3: TGTGCCAGTAGCAGAATTAGCGGGAGGGCCCTCGGTATCGGGGAGCTGTTTTTT. Translation: CASSRISGRALGIGELFF.

The chain has TRBV11-2 and TRBJ2-5; D is perhaps TRBD1 (6 bases). Trimming removed 1 base at V and 2 bases at J, with 11 bases between. Germline CDR1 is SGHAT and CDR2 is FQNNGV. The CDR3 runs 15 residues. CDR3 region: CASSLAGQHQETQYF. In DNA form, the CDR3 reads TGTGCCAGCAGCTTAGCCGGACAGCATCAAGAGACCCAGTACTTC.

The rearrangement joins TRBV12-3 or TRBV12-4 to TRBJ2-7; D may be TRBD2 (6 bases). The CDR3 runs 12 residues. V lost 6 bases and J 4 bases, leaving 10 bases between the germline ends. CDR3 in amino acids: CASRGGYYEQYF. As DNA, the CDR3 is TGTGCCAGCAGGGGGGGTTATTACGAGCAGTACTTC.

The genes are TRBV7-9 and TRBJ1-2; possibly TRBD1 for D (5 bases). V dropped 5 bases and J dropped 8 bases, with 12 bases sitting between them. Germline V gives CDR1 SEHNR, CDR2 FQNEAQ (reference sequence). The CDR3 spans 12 residues. CDR3 region: CASSPGGEGYTF. DNA for the CDR3: TGTGCCAGCAGCCCCGGGGGGGAAGGCTACACCTTC.

The chain is built from TRBV7-2 and TRBJ1-2; D might be TRBD1 (6 bases). Germline assignment: CDR1 SGHTA and CDR2 FQGNSA. The germline V and J ends were trimmed by 1 base and 8 bases, with 23 bases remaining between them. The CDR3 is 17 amino acids. DNA of the CDR3: TGTGCCAGCAGCTTAGAAGTGGGTTTGTACAGGGACAAAGGCTACACCTTC. It yields the protein CASSLEVGLYRDKGYTF.

The chain is built from TRBV19 and TRBJ2-1, with 9 nucleotides matching TRBD2. The length of the CDR3 is 16 residues. J gave up 7 bases and V 2 bases, and 9 bases lay outside the gene matches. Germline loops: CDR1 LNHDA, CDR2 SQIVND (reference sequence). CDR3 sequence: CASSISSGRSWNEQFF. The CDR3 DNA sequence: TGTGCCAGTAGTATATCGAGCGGGAGGTCGTGGAATGAGCAGTTCTTC.

This rearrangement joins TRBV30 to TRBJ2-1, with 10 nucleotides matching TRBD2. Germline CDR1 and CDR2: GTSNPN and SVGIG (reference sequence). There are 15 residues in the CDR3. The junction had 13 bases not matched to a gene; V was cut back by 2 bases and J by 12 bases. The CDR3 bases are TGTGCCTGGAGTCCGGGACTAGCGCCGAAGGGGGGGCAGTTCTTC. It yields the protein CAWSPGLAPKGGQFF.

The chain combines TRBV5-5 with TRBJ2-3, with no clear D. CDR3 length equals 14 residues. Trimming cost V 4 bases and J 0 bases, with 9 bases left between them. From germline, CDR1 is SGHKS and CDR2 YYEKEE (reference sequence). This CDR3 is CASSVRGSTDTQYF. DNA of the CDR3: TGTGCCAGCAGCGTTCGCGGTAGCACAGATACGCAGTATTTT.

The chain uses TRBV5-6 and TRBJ2-4; 7 bases agree with TRBD1. Germline lookup yields CDR1 SGHDT and CDR2 YYEEEE. V shed 2 bases, J shed 8 bases, and the junction held 4 bases outside the gene matches. The CDR3 totals 13 residues. Here the CDR3 reads CASSFNRGYIQYF. CDR3 nucleotides: TGTGCCAGCAGCTTTAACAGGGGTTACATTCAGTACTTC.

This chain uses TRBV19 with TRBJ1-1; no firm D call. V lost 6 bases to trimming and J lost 0 bases, with 11 bases between them. CDR3 length: 14 residues. Germline lookup yields CDR1 LNHDA and CDR2 SQIVND (reference sequence). The CDR3 bases are TGTGCCAGTAGGGTCGCCCCTATGAACACTGAAGCTTTCTTT. As protein: CASRVAPMNTEAFF.

The CDR3 DNA follows: TGTGCCTGGAGTGGGGGACAGTCGCTCCCCTACGAGCAGTACTTC. Translation gives CAWSGGQSLPYEQYF. This chain connects TRBV30 to TRBJ2-7; 7 nucleotides match TRBD1. V shed 1 base, J shed 2 bases, and the junction held 8 bases outside the gene matches. This CDR3 is built from 15 residues. Germline V gives CDR1 GTSNPN, CDR2 SVGIG (reference sequence).

V usage is TRBV24-1 and J usage is TRBJ2-1; 13 bases match TRBD2. The junction had 5 bases not matched to a gene; V was cut back by 4 bases and J by 9 bases. The CDR3 spans 15 residues. Germline V gene lookup returns CDR1 KGHDR and CDR2 SFDVKD. CDR3: CATSDGLAGESEQFF. CDR3 in DNA: TGTGCCACCAGTGACGGACTAGCGGGAGAGAGTGAGCAGTTCTTC.

The table lists this clone with a count of one. The J gene is TRBJ2-7, the V gene TRBV18, with 7 bases fitting TRBD1. The CDR3 has 14 amino acids. The trim removed 1 base at V and 2 bases at J, leaving 2 bases unmatched. The germline V gene encodes CDR1 KGHSH and CDR2 LQKENI. The DNA of the CDR3 is TGTGCCAGCTCACCACGACAGGGTCCCTACGAGCAGTACTTC. Translation: CASSPRQGPYEQYF.

The chain couples TRBV9 to TRBJ2-3, with 12 bases that match TRBD1. The CDR3 spans 17 residues. The V segment lost 4 bases and the J segment 3 bases; nucleotides outside the gene matches: 9. Germline V gives CDR1 SGDLS, CDR2 YYNGEE. For the CDR3, the DNA is TGTGCCAGCAGCATAGGGACAGGGGGCAGGAGAACAGATACGCAGTATTTT. This sequence encodes CASSIGTGGRRTDTQYF.

The chain combines TRBV27 with TRBJ2-7, with 7 nucleotides matching TRBD1. CDR1 MNHEY and CDR2 SMNVEV come from the germline V gene (reference sequence). Trimming removed 8 bases from V and 4 bases from J; junction bases left unmatched: 8. This CDR3 is 13 amino acids long. The CDR3 DNA sequence: TGTGCCAGCGCCCGGGGACAGACTTACGAGCAGTACTTC. It encodes CASARGQTYEQYF.

The V gene is TRBV11-2, the J gene TRBJ2-7, with 7 bases lining up with TRBD1. The CDR3 contains 15 residues. J lost 4 bases, V lost 6 bases, and 12 bases had no gene match. Germline CDR1 reads SGHAT; CDR2 reads FQNNGV. The DNA for the CDR3 is TGTGCCAGCAGTTATATGCCGGGACAGCTATACGAGCAGTACTTC. It encodes CASSYMPGQLYEQYF.

The chain employs TRBV5-6 and TRBJ2-2; 9 nucleotides match TRBD2. The ends lost 3 bases at V and 9 bases at J; junction bases unmatched: 15. Germline V lookup: CDR1 SGHDT, CDR2 YYEEEE. This CDR3 has 17 residues. The CDR3 DNA reads TGTGCCAGCAGCTCGCGGTTTAGAGCGGGAGGCGGGCGGGAGCTGTTTTTT. Its protein product is CASSSRFRAGGGRELFF.

The chain uses TRBV7-2 and TRBJ1-2, with TRBD1 identical over 7 bases. CDR1 is SGHTA and CDR2 is FQGNSA in the germline V gene. Trimming took 4 bases from V and 5 from J; bases not matched to a gene: 10. This CDR3 is 15 amino acids long. The CDR3 region is CASSSDPTGTYGYTF. For the CDR3, the DNA is TGTGCCAGCAGCTCCGACCCGACAGGGACATATGGCTACACCTTC. Based on the CDR3 plus reference TRBV7-2 and TRBJ1-2, the full variable domain is GAGVSQSPSNKVTEKGKDVELRCDPISGHTALYWYRQSLGQGLEFLIYFQGNSAPDKSGLPSDRFSAERTGGSVSTLTIQRTQQEDSAVYLCASSSDPTGTYGYTFGSGTRLTVV.

This clone was seen a handful of times. V usage is TRBV5-1 and J usage is TRBJ2-7; TRBD2 agrees at 10 bases. The ends lost 5 bases at V and 5 bases at J; junction bases unmatched: 13. The CDR3 spans 16 residues. CDR1 is SGHRS and CDR2 is YFSETQ in the germline V gene. The CDR3, as DNA: TGCGCCAGCAGGTTCTCCCCAGCGGGAGGGCTCCACGAGCAGTACTTC. Its translation: CASRFSPAGGLHEQYF. Full variable domain (outside the CDR3, taken from reference TRBV5-1 and TRBJ2-7): KAGVTQTPRYLIKTRGQQVTLSCSPISGHRSVSWYQQTPGQGLQFLFEYFSETQRNKGNFPGRFSGRQFSNSRSEMNVSTLELGDSALYLCASRFSPAGGLHEQYFGPGTRLTVT.

The V and J genes are TRBV9 and TRBJ2-3; tentatively, D is TRBD1 (6 bases). This CDR3 contains 14 residues. Germline V CDR1 and CDR2: SGDLS, YYNGEE. V dropped 2 bases and J dropped 4 bases, with 11 bases sitting between them. The CDR3: CASSVSAGADTQYF. The CDR3 DNA is TGTGCCAGCAGCGTCTCGGCAGGGGCAGATACGCAGTATTTT.

This chain links TRBV27 with TRBJ2-3; 8 bases align to TRBD2. The germline V gene has CDR1 MNHEY and CDR2 SMNVEV (reference sequence). This CDR3 is built from 15 residues. The J segment lost 6 bases and the V segment lost 3 bases, leaving 8 bases of the junction unmatched. In DNA, the CDR3 is TGTGCCAGCAGTTTTCTTAGCGGGATTAGGGATACGCAGTATTTT. Its translation: CASSFLSGIRDTQYF.

The chain uses TRBV12-5 and TRBJ1-1, with 10 positions matching TRBD1. Germline assignment: CDR1 LGHNT and CDR2 FRNRAP. Trimming cost V 0 bases and J 2 bases; bases outside gene matches: 15. The CDR3 runs to 20 residues. This chain's CDR3 is CASGLVLNILRDRGNTEAFF. The CDR3 nucleotides read TGTGCTAGTGGTTTGGTACTAAATATATTGAGGGACAGGGGTAACACTGAAGCTTTCTTT.

The rearrangement uses TRBV3-1 (or the pseudogene TRBV3-2) and TRBJ2-2; the D gene is possibly TRBD2 (5 bases). V lost 4 bases and J 5 bases, leaving 11 bases between the germline ends. The CDR3 has 14 residues. The V gene's germline CDR1 is LGHDT and CDR2 YNNKEL (reference sequence). The CDR3 DNA reads TGTGCCAGCAGCCTAGATAGCGTTACCGGGGAGCTGTTTTTT. It is translated as CASSLDSVTGELFF.

CDR3 in DNA: TGTGCCAGCAGCTTGGGACACCTGGAGCTGTTTTTT. Translated, it gives CASSLGHLELFF. J is TRBJ2-2 and V is TRBV5-4, with D uncertain. The CDR3 sequence is 12 residues long. Trimming took 0 bases from V and 10 from J, leaving 7 bases between them. Germline lookup yields CDR1 SGHNT and CDR2 YYREEE (reference sequence).

The V and J genes are TRBV7-9 and TRBJ1-2; a weak D match, TRBD1 (6 bases). Per germline, CDR1 SEHNR and CDR2 FQNEAQ (reference sequence). The CDR3 runs to 15 residues. Trimming took 5 bases from V and 2 from J, leaving 15 bases between them. The CDR3 nucleotides read TGTGCCAGCAGCGCCTCCGGGACACCGAACTATGGCTACACCTTC. Residues: CASSASGTPNYGYTF.

The chain recombines TRBV28 with TRBJ2-5; D possibly corresponds to TRBD1 (5 bases). With 3 bases removed from V and 5 bases from J, the gap between germline ends came to 22 bases. This CDR3 has 17 residues. Germline V gives CDR1 MDHEN, CDR2 SYDVKM. The CDR3 spells CASSFSPDTLVRETQYF. DNA of the CDR3: TGTGCCAGCAGTTTTTCTCCGGACACCCTCGTACGGGAGACCCAGTACTTC.

J is TRBJ1-2 and V is TRBV5-1; TRBD1 matches at 8 bases. Germline trimming cut 0 bases from V and 4 bases from J; bases unmatched to any gene: 5. The CDR3 is 15 amino acids. Germline V gives CDR1 SGHRS, CDR2 YFSETQ. DNA of the CDR3: TGCGCCAGCAGCTTGGAGACAGGGGCCTTCTATGGCTACACCTTC. This sequence encodes CASSLETGAFYGYTF. Together with reference TRBV5-1 and TRBJ1-2, the CDR3 gives the full variable domain: KAGVTQTPRYLIKTRGQQVTLSCSPISGHRSVSWYQQTPGQGLQFLFEYFSETQRNKGNFPGRFSGRQFSNSRSEMNVSTLELGDSALYLCASSLETGAFYGYTFGSGTRLTVV.

The chain uses TRBV9 and TRBJ1-5, with 9 bases lining up with TRBD1. Germline loops: CDR1 SGDLS, CDR2 YYNGEE. Trimming removed 1 base from V and 4 bases from J; junction bases left unmatched: 3. The CDR3 loop spans 15 amino acids. CDR3: CASSVNGQGNQPQHF. The DNA of the CDR3 is TGTGCCAGCAGCGTAAACGGACAGGGGAATCAGCCCCAGCATTTT.

The V and J genes are TRBV6-5 and TRBJ2-2; the match to TRBD2 covers 10 bases. CDR1 is MNHEY and CDR2 is SVGAGI in the germline V gene. The CDR3 runs 16 residues. Unmatched junction bases numbered 7, after V lost 3 bases and J lost 6 bases. The CDR3 is CASSYWDGLAAGELFF. The CDR3 DNA sequence: TGTGCCAGCAGTTATTGGGACGGACTAGCGGCCGGGGAGCTGTTTTTT.